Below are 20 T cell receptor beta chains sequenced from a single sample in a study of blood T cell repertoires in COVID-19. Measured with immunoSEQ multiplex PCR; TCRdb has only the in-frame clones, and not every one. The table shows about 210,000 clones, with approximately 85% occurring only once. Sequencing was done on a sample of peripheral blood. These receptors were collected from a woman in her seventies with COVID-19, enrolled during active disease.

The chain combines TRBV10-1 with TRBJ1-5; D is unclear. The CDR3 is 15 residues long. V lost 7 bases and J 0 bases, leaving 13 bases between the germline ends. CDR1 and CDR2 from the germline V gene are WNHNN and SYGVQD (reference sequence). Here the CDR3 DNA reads TGCGCCAGCATAAAACAGCCTTATAGCAATCAGCCCCAGCATTTT. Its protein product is CASIKQPYSNQPQHF.

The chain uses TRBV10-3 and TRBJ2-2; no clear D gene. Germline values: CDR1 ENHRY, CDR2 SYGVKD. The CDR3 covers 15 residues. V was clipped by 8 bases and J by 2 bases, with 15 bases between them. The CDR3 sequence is CAIYRRSLNTGELFF. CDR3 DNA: TGTGCCATCTATCGGCGGTCATTAAACACCGGGGAGCTGTTTTTT.

DNA for the CDR3: TGTGCCAGCAGCTATGAGGGGGCCGTGAACACTGAAGCTTTCTTT. It translates to CASSYEGAVNTEAFF. This rearrangement joins TRBV7-2 to TRBJ1-1; 7 positions match TRBD1. CDR3 size: 15 residues. The ends lost 4 bases at V and 0 bases at J; junction bases unmatched: 5. Germline loops: CDR1 SGHTA, CDR2 FQGNSA.

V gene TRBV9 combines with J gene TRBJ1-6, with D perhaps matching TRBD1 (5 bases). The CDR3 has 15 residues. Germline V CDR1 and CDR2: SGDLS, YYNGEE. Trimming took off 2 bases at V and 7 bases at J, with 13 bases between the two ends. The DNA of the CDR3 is TGTGCCAGCAGCGTGGGACTCCATGGGAATTCACCCCTCCACTTT. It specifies CASSVGLHGNSPLHF.

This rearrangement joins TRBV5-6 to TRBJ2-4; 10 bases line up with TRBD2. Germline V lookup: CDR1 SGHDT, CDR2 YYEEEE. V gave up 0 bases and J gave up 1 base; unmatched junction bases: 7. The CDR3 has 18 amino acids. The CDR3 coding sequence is TGTGCCAGCAGCTTGGAGGGCCTAGCGGGGGCCGCCAAAAACATTCAGTACTTC. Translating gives CASSLEGLAGAAKNIQYF.

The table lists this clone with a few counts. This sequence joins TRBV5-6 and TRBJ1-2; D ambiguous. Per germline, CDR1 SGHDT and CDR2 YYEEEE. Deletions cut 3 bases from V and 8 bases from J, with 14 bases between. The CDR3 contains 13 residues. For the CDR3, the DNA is TGTGCCAGCAGCTCCCGCCAGGCCTGGGGCTACACCTTC. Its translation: CASSSRQAWGYTF.

The CDR3 DNA is TGTGCCAGCAGCTTGGACAGGGGCCAAATGAACACTGAAGCTTTCTTT. Translation: CASSLDRGQMNTEAFF. The V call is TRBV7-9, the J call TRBJ1-1, with 9 bases lining up with TRBD1. CDR3 length: 16 residues. V shed 3 bases and J 0 bases; nucleotides not matched to a gene: 5. Germline V CDR1 and CDR2: SEHNR, FQNEAQ (reference sequence).

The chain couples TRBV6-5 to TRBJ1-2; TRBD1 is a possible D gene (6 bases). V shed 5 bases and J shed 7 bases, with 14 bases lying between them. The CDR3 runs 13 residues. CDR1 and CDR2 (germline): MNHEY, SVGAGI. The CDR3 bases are TGTGCCAGCAGTACCGTGGGGGCTTTTGGCTACACCTTC. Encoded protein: CASSTVGAFGYTF.

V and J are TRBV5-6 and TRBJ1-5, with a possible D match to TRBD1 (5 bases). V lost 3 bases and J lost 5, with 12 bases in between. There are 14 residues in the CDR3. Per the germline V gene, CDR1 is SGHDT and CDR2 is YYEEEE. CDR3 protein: CASSWSTQDQPQHF. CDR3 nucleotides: TGTGCCAGCAGCTGGAGTACACAGGATCAGCCCCAGCATTTT.

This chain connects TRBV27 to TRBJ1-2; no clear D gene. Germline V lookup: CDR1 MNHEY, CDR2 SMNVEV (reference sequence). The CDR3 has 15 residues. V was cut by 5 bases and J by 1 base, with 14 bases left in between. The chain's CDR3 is CASSLQPGSNYGYTF. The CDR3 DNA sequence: TGTGCCAGCAGTCTTCAACCCGGGAGTAACTATGGCTACACCTTC.

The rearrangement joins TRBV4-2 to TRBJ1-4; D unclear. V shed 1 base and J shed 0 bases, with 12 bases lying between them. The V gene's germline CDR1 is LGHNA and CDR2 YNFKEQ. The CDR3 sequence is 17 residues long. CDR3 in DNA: TGTGCCAGCAGCCAAGGTTTCATACAAGCAACTAATGAAAAACTGTTTTTT. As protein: CASSQGFIQATNEKLFF.

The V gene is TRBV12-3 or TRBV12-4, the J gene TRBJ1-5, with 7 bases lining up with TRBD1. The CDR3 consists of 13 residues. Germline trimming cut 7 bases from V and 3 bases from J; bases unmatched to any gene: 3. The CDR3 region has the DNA TGTGCCAGCACTACAGGGGTCAATCAGCCCCAGCATTTT. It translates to CASTTGVNQPQHF.

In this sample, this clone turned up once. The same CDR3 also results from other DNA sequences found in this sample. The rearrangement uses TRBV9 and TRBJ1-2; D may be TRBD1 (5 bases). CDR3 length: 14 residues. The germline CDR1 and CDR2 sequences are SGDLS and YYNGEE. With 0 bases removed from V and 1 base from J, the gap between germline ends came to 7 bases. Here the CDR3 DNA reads TGTGCCAGCAGCGTAGGAAGGGGTAACTATGGCTACACCTTC. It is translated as CASSVGRGNYGYTF.

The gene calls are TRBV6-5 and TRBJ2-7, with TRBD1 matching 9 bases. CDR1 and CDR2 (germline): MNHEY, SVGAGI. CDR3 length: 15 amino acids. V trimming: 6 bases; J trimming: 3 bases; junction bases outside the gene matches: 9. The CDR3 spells CASRGGQGTIYEQYF. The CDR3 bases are TGTGCCAGCAGGGGGGGACAGGGCACTATCTACGAGCAGTACTTC.

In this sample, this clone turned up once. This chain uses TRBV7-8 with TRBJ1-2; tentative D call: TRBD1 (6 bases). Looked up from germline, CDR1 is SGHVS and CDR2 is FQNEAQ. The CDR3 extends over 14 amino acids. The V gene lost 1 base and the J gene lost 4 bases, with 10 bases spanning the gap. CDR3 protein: CASSLDTGTYGYTF. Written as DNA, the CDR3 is TGTGCCAGCAGCTTAGATACAGGGACCTATGGCTACACCTTC. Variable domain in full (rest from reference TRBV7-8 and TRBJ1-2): GAGVSQSPRYKVAKRGQDVALRCDPISGHVSLFWYQQALGQGPEFLTYFQNEAQLDKSGLPSDRFFAERPEGSVSTLKIQRTQQEDSAVYLCASSLDTGTYGYTFGSGTRLTVV.

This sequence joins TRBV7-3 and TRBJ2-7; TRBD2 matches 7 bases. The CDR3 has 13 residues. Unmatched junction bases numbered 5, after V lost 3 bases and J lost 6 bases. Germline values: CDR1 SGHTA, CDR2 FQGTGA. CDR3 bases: TGTGCCAGCAGCTTTGGTCCGGGAGGCGAGCAGTACTTC. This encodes CASSFGPGGEQYF.

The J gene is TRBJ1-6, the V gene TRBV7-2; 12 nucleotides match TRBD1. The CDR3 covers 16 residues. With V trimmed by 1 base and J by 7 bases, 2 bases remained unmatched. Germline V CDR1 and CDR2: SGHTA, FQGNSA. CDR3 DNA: TGTGCCAGCAGCTTAGTTGGGACAGGGGGCAATTCACCCCTCCACTTT. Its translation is CASSLVGTGGNSPLHF.

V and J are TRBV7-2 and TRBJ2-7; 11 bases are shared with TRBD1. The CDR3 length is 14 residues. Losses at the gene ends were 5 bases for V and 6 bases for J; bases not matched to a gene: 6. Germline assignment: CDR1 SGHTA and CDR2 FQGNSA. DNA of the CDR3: TGTGCCAGCAGCAACCCGGGGACAGGGGGCGAGCAGTACTTC. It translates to CASSNPGTGGEQYF.

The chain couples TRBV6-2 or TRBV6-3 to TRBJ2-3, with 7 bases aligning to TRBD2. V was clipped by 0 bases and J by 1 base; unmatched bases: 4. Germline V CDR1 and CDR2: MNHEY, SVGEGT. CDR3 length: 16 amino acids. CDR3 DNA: TGTGCCAGCAGTTACTCGGTTGCGGGGGGCACAGATACGCAGTATTTT. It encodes CASSYSVAGGTDTQYF.

In nucleotides, the CDR3 is TGTGCCAGCAGCTTATATTCGGGGGGCGTGGGAGATACGCAGTATTTT. Translation gives CASSLYSGGVGDTQYF. J is TRBJ2-3 and V is TRBV7-3; D is possibly TRBD2 (7 bases). The V gene lost 2 bases and the J gene lost 5 bases, with 17 bases spanning the gap. This CDR3 region has 16 residues. Germline lookup yields CDR1 SGHTA and CDR2 FQGTGA.